These 31 T cell receptor beta chains originate from one sample sequenced in a study of regulatory T cells in long-lasting Graves disease. The TCR beta library used iRepertoire HTBI primers with Arm-PCR amplification of CDR3. TCRdb itself ran the multiplex PCR reads through MiXCR, one entry per CDR3 protein. The table has 680,000 or so distinct CDR3 sequences, roughly 16% seen once. The time point: newly diagnosed GD, antithyroid drugs for less than 3 months. The TCR library was made from RNA extracted from PBMCs. The data also belong to a second study, concerning T cells in Graves' hyperthyroidism and ophthalmopathy.

Sequenced material: peripheral blood mononuclear cells (PBMCs), taken at new diagnosis, from a patient treated with antithyroid drugs. These receptor sequences come from a young woman with Graves disease.

This clonotype was seen at least ten times. An end of the junction differs from the germline gene, which may be a read error. V gene TRBV2 combines with J gene TRBJ2-7; 8 bases are a match to TRBD2. CDR1 is SNHLY and CDR2 is FYNNEI in the germline V gene. This CDR3 has 13 residues. The CDR3: CASSEERGSGCLF. The CDR3 DNA sequence: TGTGCCAGCAGTGAAGAGCGGGGGAGCGGCTGTCTTTTC.

The chain employs TRBV30 and TRBJ2-7; possible D gene TRBD1, 6 bases. Germline V CDR1 and CDR2: GTSNPN, SVGIG (reference sequence). CDR3 size: 14 residues. Trimming removed 5 bases from V and 6 bases from J, with 20 bases in between. The DNA for the CDR3 is TGTGCCTGGGACATAGGGGGATCTCCCGCCGAGCAGTACTTC. The encoded protein is CAWDIGGSPAEQYF.

The DNA of the CDR3 is TGCGCCAGCAGCTTGGCCGTCGGACAGACTAATGAAAAACTGTTTTTT. Residues: CASSLAVGQTNEKLFF. V is TRBV5-1 and J is TRBJ1-4; tentatively, D is TRBD1 (6 bases). Germline V gene sequence: CDR1 SGHRS, CDR2 YFSETQ. Trimming pared 0 bases from V and 2 bases from J, leaving 11 bases between. The length of the CDR3 is 16 residues.

This clonotype was counted a few times. This chain connects TRBV4-1 to TRBJ2-3, with unresolved D. The length of the CDR3 is 12 residues. The germline CDR1 and CDR2 sequences are MGHRA and YSYEKL. V dropped 4 bases and J dropped 5 bases, with 7 bases sitting between them. The CDR3 region is CASSLTEDTQYF. The CDR3 coding sequence is TGCGCCAGCAGCCTGACGGAAGATACGCAGTATTTT.

The chain employs TRBV2 and TRBJ1-2; no clear D. The length of the CDR3 is 15 residues. V lost 4 bases and J lost 0, with 12 bases in between. Germline values: CDR1 SNHLY, CDR2 FYNNEI. CDR3 protein: CASSVRAKANYGYTF. The CDR3 DNA follows: TGTGCCAGCAGTGTTCGGGCCAAAGCTAACTATGGCTACACCTTC.

There are many counts of this clonotype. V and J are TRBV27 and TRBJ1-5; no firm D call. The CDR3 is made up of 15 amino acids. The germline CDR1 and CDR2 sequences are MNHEY and SMNVEV (reference sequence). The V end lost 5 bases, the J end lost 0 bases, and 11 bases lay between the germline ends. The DNA for the CDR3 is TGTGCCAGCAGTCCTGGGAAGTATAGCAATCAGCCCCAGCATTTT. Translated: CASSPGKYSNQPQHF.

This clonotype was recorded a few times. V is TRBV20-1 and J is TRBJ2-7; tentatively, D is TRBD1 (6 bases). This CDR3 is 16 amino acids long. The germline CDR1 and CDR2 sequences are DFQATT and SNEGSKA (reference sequence). With 6 bases removed from V and 2 bases from J, the gap between germline ends came to 23 bases. CDR3 in DNA: TGCAGTGCCGGTTTTGTACAACAGGGTCTAACCTACGAGCAGTACTTC. Protein product: CSAGFVQQGLTYEQYF.

This clonotype showed up many times. V usage is TRBV7-3 and J usage is TRBJ2-5, with TRBD2 matching 10 bases. Trimming cost V 4 bases and J 0 bases; bases outside gene matches: 5. This CDR3 is built from 16 residues. Per the germline V gene, CDR1 is SGHTA and CDR2 is FQGTGA. CDR3 DNA sequence: TGTGCCAGCAGCTCCACGGGACTAGCGTACCAAGAGACCCAGTACTTC. Translation: CASSSTGLAYQETQYF.

This clonotype was found many times. CDR3 DNA: TGCGCCAGCAGTGGAACTCCCGGGAAGACCCAGTACTTC. Its translation is CASSGTPGKTQYF. This sequence joins TRBV10-1 and TRBJ2-5, with D possibly TRBD2 on 5 matching bases. The CDR3 is made up of 13 amino acids. Germline V gives CDR1 WNHNN, CDR2 SYGVQD (reference sequence). V was shortened by 4 bases and J by 6 bases, with 12 bases between the two germline ends.

Notes on this clonotype: This may arise from a read error, as a much more abundant clone is one base away. CDR3 protein: CASSEWNQPQHF. The CDR3 DNA reads TGTGCCAGCAGTGAATGGAATCAGCCCCAGCATTTT. The V gene is TRBV2, the J gene TRBJ1-5; D is unresolved. This CDR3 comprises 12 residues. Germline assignment: CDR1 SNHLY and CDR2 FYNNEI. The V and J ends lost 2 bases and 4 bases respectively, with 3 bases between them.

The sample holds a few counts of this clonotype. The chain is built from TRBV6-2 or TRBV6-3 and TRBJ2-3, with 8 bases lining up with TRBD2. V gave up 5 bases and J gave up 2 bases; unmatched junction bases: 12. Germline values: CDR1 MNHEY, CDR2 SVGEGT. There are 17 residues in the CDR3. CDR3 nucleotides: TGTGCCAGCAGTGGATTGACTAGCGCTACGCTCACAGATACGCAGTATTTT. As protein: CASSGLTSATLTDTQYF.

This clonotype came up many times. The J gene is TRBJ1-2, the V gene TRBV12-3 or TRBV12-4; a weak D match, TRBD1 (5 bases). This CDR3 region has 15 residues. Trimming cost V 0 bases and J 1 base, with 9 bases left between them. The CDR3 nucleotides are TGTGCCAGCAGTTTAGCGGCAGGGCTTAACTATGGCTACACCTTC. Translation: CASSLAAGLNYGYTF.

This clonotype was counted between two and nine times. The chain uses TRBV19 and TRBJ2-1; 9 bases are shared with TRBD2. With V trimmed by 0 bases and J by 4 bases, 7 bases remained unmatched. CDR1 and CDR2 (germline): LNHDA, SQIVND (reference sequence). The CDR3 loop spans 17 amino acids. CDR3 residues: CASSIDLASGKYNEQFF. The DNA for the CDR3 is TGTGCCAGTAGTATAGATCTCGCTAGCGGGAAATACAATGAGCAGTTCTTC.

This clonotype was seen a handful of times. The chain recombines TRBV30 with TRBJ2-7; perhaps TRBD2 as D (5 bases). Germline V gene data show CDR1 as GTSNPN and CDR2 as SVGIG (reference sequence). The V end lost 3 bases, the J end lost 4 bases, and 10 bases lay between the germline ends. The CDR3 covers 12 residues. This CDR3 is CAWRDSSYEQYF. For the CDR3, the DNA is TGTGCCTGGAGGGACTCCTCGTACGAGCAGTACTTC.

This clonotype was seen repeatedly, ten times or more. The chain links TRBV28 to TRBJ1-2, with 7 bases that match TRBD1. Trimming cost V 2 bases and J 2 bases; bases outside gene matches: 5. This CDR3 is built from 15 residues. Germline CDR1 MDHEN, CDR2 SYDVKM. The CDR3 DNA reads TGTGCCAGCAGTTTACTTGGACAGGCCAACTATGGCTACACCTTC. This gives the protein CASSLLGQANYGYTF.

The chain joins TRBV7-2 to TRBJ2-2, with D unclear. From germline, CDR1 is SGHTA and CDR2 FQGNSA. CDR3 length: 14 residues. The germline V and J ends were trimmed by 5 bases and 6 bases, with 13 bases remaining between them. The chain's CDR3 is CASSPPQDPGELFF. DNA for the CDR3: TGTGCCAGCAGCCCCCCCCAGGATCCCGGGGAGCTGTTTTTT.

This clonotype was seen at least ten times. The chain employs TRBV5-1 and TRBJ1-1; D gene ambiguous. Germline V gene lookup returns CDR1 SGHRS and CDR2 YFSETQ. This CDR3 region has 14 residues. Trimming removed 0 bases from V and 1 base from J, with 7 bases in between. CDR3 loop: CASSLGAQNTEAFF. The DNA for the CDR3 is TGCGCCAGCAGCTTGGGGGCGCAGAACACTGAAGCTTTCTTT.

The rearrangement joins TRBV12-3 or TRBV12-4 to TRBJ1-2, with a weak D call TRBD1 (5 bases). Trimming shortened V by 6 bases and J by 0 bases, and 11 bases separated the two germline ends. This CDR3 region has 14 residues. This CDR3 is CASSPRASNYGYTF. Written as DNA, the CDR3 is TGTGCCAGCAGCCCCAGGGCGTCTAACTATGGCTACACCTTC.

This clonotype was seen repeatedly, ten times or more. The genes are TRBV6-1 and TRBJ2-3, with TRBD2 identical over 7 bases. The CDR3 is 16 residues long. Germline values: CDR1 MNHNS, CDR2 SASEGT. V gave up 7 bases and J gave up 2 bases; unmatched junction bases: 12. DNA of the CDR3: TGTGCCAGCACCTCAAGGCCTAGCGGCTCCACAGATACGCAGTATTTT. This sequence encodes CASTSRPSGSTDTQYF.

This chain connects TRBV28 to TRBJ1-3; no clear D gene. The germline V and J ends were trimmed by 5 bases and 2 bases, with 19 bases remaining between them. This CDR3 spans 17 amino acids. The V gene's germline CDR1 is MDHEN and CDR2 SYDVKM. The CDR3 DNA follows: TGTGCCAGCAGTCCATATGTGGCGGCGAAGCCTGGAAACACCATATATTTT. The encoded protein is CASSPYVAAKPGNTIYF.

This chain connects TRBV28 to TRBJ1-3; no reliable D call. There are 15 residues in the CDR3. The germline V and J ends were trimmed by 11 bases and 2 bases, with 19 bases remaining between them. CDR1 is MDHEN, CDR2 SYDVKM, per germline. CDR3 region: CAATPPVSTGNTIYF. The CDR3 DNA reads as TGTGCCGCCACACCCCCAGTCAGTACTGGAAACACCATATATTTT.

This clonotype was detected many times. This chain connects TRBV7-9 to TRBJ1-1; a possible D gene is TRBD1 (6 bases). This CDR3 region has 16 residues. V was cut by 5 bases and J by 0 bases, with 16 bases left in between. Germline assignment: CDR1 SEHNR and CDR2 FQNEAQ (reference sequence). The CDR3 nucleotides are TGTGCCAGCAGCGATCCCGGGACATTTATGAACACTGAAGCTTTCTTT. Protein product: CASSDPGTFMNTEAFF.

This clonotype was observed many times. This rearrangement joins TRBV7-3 to TRBJ2-7; TRBD2 aligns across 9 bases. J lost 3 bases, V lost 2 bases, and 11 bases had no gene match. The CDR3 sequence is 17 residues long. CDR1 and CDR2 from the germline V gene are SGHTA and FQGTGA. The CDR3 DNA sequence: TGTGCCAGCAGCTTAGGGGTTTCAACTAGCGGGTTCTACGAGCAGTACTTC. It translates to CASSLGVSTSGFYEQYF.

The rearrangement links TRBV7-3 to TRBJ1-2; 7 bases map to TRBD1. This CDR3 contains 14 residues. Losses at the gene ends were 5 bases for V and 6 bases for J; bases not matched to a gene: 9. CDR1 and CDR2 (germline): SGHTA, FQGTGA. CDR3 amino acids: CASSLKNTGDGYTF. The CDR3, as DNA: TGTGCCAGCAGCCTTAAAAATACAGGGGATGGCTACACCTTC.

This clonotype was observed at least ten times. The chain has TRBV2 and TRBJ1-6; TRBD1 is a possible D gene (6 bases). Trimming left V 3 bases short and J 10 bases short, with 19 bases between. The CDR3 contains 16 residues. The germline V gene has CDR1 SNHLY and CDR2 FYNNEI. CDR3 protein: CASSESVGHLSSPLHF. CDR3 DNA sequence: TGTGCCAGCAGTGAGTCTGTGGGACACCTCTCCTCACCCCTCCACTTT.

This chain joins TRBV5-1 and TRBJ2-6; 7 nucleotides line up with TRBD2. The length of the CDR3 is 18 residues. The germline CDR1 and CDR2 sequences are SGHRS and YFSETQ. J was trimmed by 2 bases and V by 0 bases; bases with no gene match: 8. CDR3 protein: CASSLERGAITGANVLTF. The DNA of the CDR3 is TGCGCCAGCAGCTTGGAGCGGGGAGCGATTACTGGGGCCAACGTCCTGACTTTC.

This clonotype was picked up many times. The J gene is TRBJ2-1, the V gene TRBV28; 8 nucleotides match TRBD2. Germline-derived CDR1 and CDR2 are MDHEN and SYDVKM. The CDR3 consists of 16 residues. The V and J ends lost 6 bases and 4 bases, in that order; junction bases with no gene match: 11. CDR3 loop: CASSPRGAGVYNEQFF. The CDR3, as DNA: TGTGCCAGCAGCCCTCGGGGAGCGGGAGTGTACAATGAGCAGTTCTTC.

The V call is TRBV5-1, the J call TRBJ1-2, with a possible D match to TRBD1 (6 bases). The CDR3 has 15 amino acids. The germline gives CDR1 SGHRS, CDR2 YFSETQ. V was trimmed by 4 bases and J by 5 bases, leaving 18 bases between them. Written as DNA, the CDR3 is TGCGCCAGCAGCCTCGAAGACAGGAACCTATATGGCTACACCTTC. Protein sequence: CASSLEDRNLYGYTF.

This clonotype was found many times. The chain recombines TRBV2 with TRBJ2-5, with 8 positions matching TRBD2. V shed 6 bases and J 4 bases; nucleotides not matched to a gene: 7. Germline CDR1 is SNHLY and CDR2 is FYNNEI. This CDR3 has 14 residues. The CDR3 region is CASSGTGGAETQYF. The CDR3 nucleotides read TGTGCCAGCAGCGGGACGGGAGGGGCAGAGACCCAGTACTTC.

This clonotype was picked up many times. The chain has TRBV28 and TRBJ1-1; no firm D call. Trimming took off 5 bases at V and 4 bases at J, with 17 bases between the two ends. Germline V CDR1 and CDR2: MDHEN, SYDVKM. This CDR3 has 15 amino acids. The CDR3 DNA reads as TGTGCCAGCAGTCATTATGGGAGGGTGGGCACTGAAGCTTTCTTT. Encoded protein: CASSHYGRVGTEAFF.

Points on this clonotype: This may stem from a read error, because a much larger clone lies one nucleotide away. The chain carries TRBV20-1 and TRBJ2-7; tentatively, D is TRBD1 (6 bases). Trimming shortened V by 4 bases and J by 2 bases, and 18 bases separated the two germline ends. Germline V gene data show CDR1 as DFQATT and CDR2 as SNEGSKA (reference sequence). The CDR3 runs 15 residues. In DNA form, the CDR3 reads TGCAGTGCTAAAGCAGAGGGCAGGGGTACCTACGAGCAGTACTTC. It yields the protein CSAKAEGRGTYEQYF.